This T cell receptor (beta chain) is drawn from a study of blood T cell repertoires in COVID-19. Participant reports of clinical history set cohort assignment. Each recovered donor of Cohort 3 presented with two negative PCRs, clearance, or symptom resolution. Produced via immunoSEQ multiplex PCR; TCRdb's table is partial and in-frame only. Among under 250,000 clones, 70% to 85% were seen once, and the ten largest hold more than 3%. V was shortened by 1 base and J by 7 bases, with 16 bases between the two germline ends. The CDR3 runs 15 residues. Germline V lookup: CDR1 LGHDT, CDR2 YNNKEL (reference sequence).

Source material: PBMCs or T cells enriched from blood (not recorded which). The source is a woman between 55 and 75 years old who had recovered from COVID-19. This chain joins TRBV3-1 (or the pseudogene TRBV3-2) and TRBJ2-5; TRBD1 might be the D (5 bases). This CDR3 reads CASSQGTSVRGTQYF. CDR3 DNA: TGTGCCAGCAGCCAAGGAACCAGCGTTAGGGGGACCCAGTACTTC.